Reported below is one T cell receptor (beta chain). Its matching antigen is unknown. Between the trimmed V and J ends, which lost 0 bases and 0 bases, there was a span of 12 bases. This CDR3 has 16 residues. CDR1 is LNHNV, CDR2 YYDKDF, per germline (reference sequence). Generated by immunoSEQ multiplex PCR, the TCRdb table keeps only in-frame clones and is missing some. The profile shows tens of thousands of clones, just over 90% of them singletons. These data are taken from a study of human versus mouse CDR3 diversity and MHC coevolution. Study-wide results and limits: By iCHAO1, human TCR beta clonotypes numbered some 1.5 million, the most. Two of the three human donors had the lowest clonal inequality.

Naive CD4 T cells, CD45RO-negative and CD62L-positive, were flow-sorted from PBMCs. This receptor was taken from a person aged 30 to 69 in good health. The chain employs TRBV15 and TRBJ2-7; no firm D call. Specimen: naive CD4+ T cells from blood. Subset specified: CD45RO-negative CD62L-positive naive CD4 T cells. The CDR3 DNA follows: TGTGCCACCAGCAGAGATCTGCAGGCCTCCTCCTACGAGCAGTACTTC. Translation: CATSRDLQASSYEQYF.